This T cell receptor beta chain was recovered during a study of response to subunit inactivated influenza vaccine. Study-wide findings and caveats: Each seasonal influenza vaccination, the authors suggested, recruits few new T cells.

V lost 5 bases to trimming and J lost 4 bases, with 18 bases between them. Germline V lookup: CDR1 SGHVS, CDR2 FQNEAQ. The length of the CDR3 is 15 residues. TCRdb itself ran the RT-PCR reads through MiXCR, one entry per CDR3 protein. The table lists roughly 700,000 distinct CDR3 sequences, approximately 15% of them singletons. In its sample, this clonotype was seen many times. Its target is not known. This TCR came from a man aged 50-60 years who received an inactivated influenza vaccine. Sequenced here: PBMCs from blood, sampled 14 to 15 days before vaccination. The rearrangement links TRBV7-8 to TRBJ2-7; D could derive from TRBD1 or TRBD2 (5 bases each). CDR3 DNA: TGTGCCAGCAGCCCAATGGGGACCGCTAAGTACGAGCAGTACTTC. This translates into CASSPMGTAKYEQYF. Based on the CDR3 plus reference TRBV7-8 and TRBJ2-7, the full variable domain is GAGVSQSPRYKVAKRGQDVALRCDPISGHVSLFWYQQALGQGPEFLTYFQNEAQLDKSGLPSDRFFAERPEGSVSTLKIQRTQQEDSAVYLCASSPMGTAKYEQYFGPGTRLTVT.